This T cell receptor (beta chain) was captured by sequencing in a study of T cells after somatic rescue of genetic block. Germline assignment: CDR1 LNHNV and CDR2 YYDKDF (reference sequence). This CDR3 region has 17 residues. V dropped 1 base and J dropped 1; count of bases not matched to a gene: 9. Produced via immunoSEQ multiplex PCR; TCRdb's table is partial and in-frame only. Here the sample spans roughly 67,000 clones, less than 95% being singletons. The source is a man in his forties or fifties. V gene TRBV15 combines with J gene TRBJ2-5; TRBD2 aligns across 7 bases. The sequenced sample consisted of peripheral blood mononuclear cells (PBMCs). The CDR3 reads CATSRVGLVGTQETQYF. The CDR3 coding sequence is TGTGCCACCAGCAGAGTTGGACTAGTCGGAACCCAAGAGACCCAGTACTTC.